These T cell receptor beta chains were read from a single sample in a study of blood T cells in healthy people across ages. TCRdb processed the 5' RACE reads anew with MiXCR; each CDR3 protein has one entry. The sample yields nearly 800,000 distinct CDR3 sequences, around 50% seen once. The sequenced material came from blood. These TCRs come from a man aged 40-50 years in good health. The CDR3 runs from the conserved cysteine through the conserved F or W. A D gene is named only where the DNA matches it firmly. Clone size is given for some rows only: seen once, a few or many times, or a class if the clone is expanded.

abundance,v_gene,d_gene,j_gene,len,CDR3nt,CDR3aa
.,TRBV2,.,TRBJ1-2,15,TGTGCCAGCAGTGACGGAGGGAGAATTAACTATGGCTACACCTTC,CASSDGGRINYGYTF
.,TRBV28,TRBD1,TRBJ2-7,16,TGTGCCAGCACCCCACCGCTGGGACAGGGGGACTACGAGCAGTACTTC,CASTPPLGQGDYEQYF
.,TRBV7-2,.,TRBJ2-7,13,TGTGCCAGCAGCTTAGACAGGGTAACCGAGCAGTACTTC,CASSLDRVTEQYF
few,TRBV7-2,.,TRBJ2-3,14,TGTGCCAGCAGCCGGAGGTTAGCGCCAGATACGCAGTATTTT,CASSRRLAPDTQYF
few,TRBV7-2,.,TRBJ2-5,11,TGTGCCAGCAGCCCTCTAGAGGCCCAGTACTTC,CASSPLEAQYF
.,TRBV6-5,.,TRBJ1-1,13,TGTGCCAGCAGTTACGGGACGAACACTGAAGCTTTCTTT,CASSYGTNTEAFF
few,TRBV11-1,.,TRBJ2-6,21,TGTGCCAGCAGCTTAGAAACATGGCAGGGGTCCTATAGCTCTGGGGCCAACGTCCTGACTTTC,CASSLETWQGSYSSGANVLTF
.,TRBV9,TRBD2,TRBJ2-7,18,TGTGCCAGCAGCTCAGAGGTACTAGCGGGAGTAGGGTCCTACGAGCAGTACTTC,CASSSEVLAGVGSYEQYF
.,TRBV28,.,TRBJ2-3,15,TGTGCCAGCAGTTTCTACGGCAGGGGACCAGATACGCAGTATTTT,CASSFYGRGPDTQYF
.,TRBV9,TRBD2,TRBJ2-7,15,TGTGCCAGCAGCGTAGAAAGCGGGGGGCAACACGAGCAGTACTTC,CASSVESGGQHEQYF
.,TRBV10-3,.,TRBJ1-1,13,TGTGCCACCGTTCCAAGATCGAACACTGAAGCTTTCTTT,CATVPRSNTEAFF
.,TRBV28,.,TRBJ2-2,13,TGTGCCACCTCCTACTTGAACACCGGGGAGCTGTTTTTT,CATSYLNTGELFF
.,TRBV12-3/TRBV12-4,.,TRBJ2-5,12,TGTGCCAGCAGAGCTCGTGGGGAGACCCAGTACTTC,CASRARGETQYF
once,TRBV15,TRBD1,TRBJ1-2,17,TGTGCCACCAGCCCAATTAGCCCCGGGACAGTAAGATATGGCTACACCTTC,CATSPISPGTVRYGYTF
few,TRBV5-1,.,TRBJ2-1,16,TGCGCCAGCAGCTTGGCTAACGACAGGCGAATTAATGAGCAGTTCTTC,CASSLANDRRINEQFF
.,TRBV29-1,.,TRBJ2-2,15,TGCAGCGTTACCCGGGCCTCTCAGAACACCGGGGAGCTGTTTTTT,CSVTRASQNTGELFF
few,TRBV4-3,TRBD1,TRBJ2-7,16,TGCGCCAGCAGCCAAATGGACAGGGGCCAAACCTACGAGCAGTACTTC,CASSQMDRGQTYEQYF
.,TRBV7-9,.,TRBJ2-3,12,TGTGCCAGCACCCGTCTGGGTGATACGCAGTATTTT,CASTRLGDTQYF
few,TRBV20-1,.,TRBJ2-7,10,TGCAGTGCTCGAGTAGTAGAGCAGTACTTC,CSARVVEQYF
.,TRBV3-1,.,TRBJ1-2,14,TGTGCCAGCAGCCGGACCGACGGTTCCTATGGCTACACCTTC,CASSRTDGSYGYTF
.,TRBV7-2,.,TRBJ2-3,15,TGTGCCAGCAGCGGCGGGACAACGAGCGCAGATACGCAGTATTTT,CASSGGTTSADTQYF
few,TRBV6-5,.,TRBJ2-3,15,TGTGCCAGCTCACGGGGCAGGGCTACCACAGATACGCAGTATTTT,CASSRGRATTDTQYF
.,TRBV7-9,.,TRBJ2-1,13,TGTGCCAGCGTAGGAAGCTCCTACAATGAGCAGTTCTTC,CASVGSSYNEQFF
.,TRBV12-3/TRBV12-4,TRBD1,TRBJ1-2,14,TGTGCCAGCAGTTACAGAGGACAGGGCCATGGCTACACCTTC,CASSYRGQGHGYTF
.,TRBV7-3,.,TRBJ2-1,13,TGTGCCAGCAGCCTATTCGGGACCAATGAGCAGTTCTTC,CASSLFGTNEQFF